One sample yielded the 28 T cell receptor beta chains listed below, sequenced in a study of human T cells and chemical hapten exposure. TCRdb recomputed calls from the RACE reads with MiXCR, one row per CDR3 protein. The data show roughly 100,000 distinct CDR3 sequences, 9.6% seen once. The time point here: pre-sensitization, week 0. This sample's treatment: therapeutic diphenylcyclopropenone sensitization with weekly scalp DPC. The input for sequencing was whole blood, taken in connection with sensitization to the hapten diphenylcyclopropenone (DPC). The receptors stem from a woman in her 40s with alopecia areata. Some clones in this sample may be carry-over from other donors' samples.

This clonotype appeared a few times. This chain links TRBV7-9 with TRBJ2-1, with TRBD2 matching 9 bases. Losses at the gene ends were 1 base for V and 3 bases for J; bases not matched to a gene: 7. Germline CDR1 and CDR2: SEHNR and FQNEAQ (reference sequence). The CDR3 has 17 amino acids. In DNA, the CDR3 is TGTGCCAGCAGCTTAGAGCTAGCGGGGACCTACTACAATGAGCAGTTCTTC. Translated, it gives CASSLELAGTYYNEQFF. Variable domain in full (rest from reference TRBV7-9 and TRBJ2-1): DTGVSQNPRHKITKRGQNVTFRCDPISEHNRLYWYRQTLGQGPEFLTYFQNEAQLEKSRLLSDRFSAERPKGSFSTLEIQRTEQGDSAMYLCASSLELAGTYYNEQFFGPGTRLTVL.

CDR3 DNA: TGTGCCAGCAGCCCCATCGGGCCAGCTGATGGCTACACCTTC. It codes for CASSPIGPADGYTF. The V and J genes are TRBV7-9 and TRBJ1-2; no firm D call. CDR3 length: 14 amino acids. The V gene lost 5 bases and the J gene lost 6 bases, with 16 bases spanning the gap. From germline, CDR1 is SEHNR and CDR2 FQNEAQ (reference sequence).

The chain has TRBV29-1 and TRBJ2-1; the D is unclear. This CDR3 comprises 13 residues. The V gene's germline CDR1 is SQVTM and CDR2 ANQGSEA. The V end was cut by 7 bases, the J end by 2 bases, with 12 bases between. This chain's CDR3 is CSAPLGTYNEQFF. In DNA form, the CDR3 reads TGCAGCGCCCCGTTGGGCACCTACAATGAGCAGTTCTTC.

V and J are TRBV19 and TRBJ1-5; possibly TRBD1 for D (5 bases). The CDR3 is 14 residues long. Germline V lookup: CDR1 LNHDA, CDR2 SQIVND (reference sequence). The V end lost 2 bases, the J end lost 6 bases, and 11 bases lay between the germline ends. The CDR3 DNA reads as TGTGCCAGTAGTATAAGCGATCAGGGTCAGCCCCAGCATTTT. Translation gives CASSISDQGQPQHF. Filled out from reference TRBV19 and TRBJ1-5, the complete variable domain reads DGGITQSPKYLFRKEGQNVTLSCEQNLNHDAMYWYRQDPGQGLRLIYYSQIVNDFQKGDIAEGYSVSREKKESFPLTVTSAQKNPTAFYLCASSISDQGQPQHFGDGTRLSIL.

This clonotype has only a few counts. This chain joins TRBV3-1 and TRBJ2-5; 14 positions agree with TRBD2. Per the germline V gene, CDR1 is LGHDT and CDR2 is YNNKEL (reference sequence). The CDR3 covers 16 residues. V lost 4 bases, J lost 6 bases, and 7 bases stayed unmatched. The CDR3 nucleotides read TGTGCCAGCAGCCCGACTAGCGGGGGGGCCCCGAAGACCCAGTACTTC. Translating gives CASSPTSGGAPKTQYF.

Concerning this clonotype: A read error may explain this, as a much larger clone is one base away. This chain joins TRBV29-1 and TRBJ2-7; D gene unclear. The germline CDR1 and CDR2 sequences are SQVTM and ANQGSEA. This CDR3 spans 13 amino acids. CDR3 bases: TGCAACGTTTCGGTCGATCGGTCCTACGAGCAGTACTTC. Translated: CNVSVDRSYEQYF.

This clonotype was recorded many times. V is TRBV5-5 and J is TRBJ2-5; D may be TRBD1 (7 bases). The germline gives CDR1 SGHKS, CDR2 YYEKEE (reference sequence). This CDR3 spans 15 amino acids. Trimming shortened V by 4 bases and J by 5 bases, and 18 bases separated the two germline ends. CDR3 coding DNA: TGTGCCAGCAGCCAAGGACAGGCCCGGGGGGAGACCCAGTACTTC. Amino acid sequence: CASSQGQARGETQYF.

This clonotype was observed a handful of times. In DNA form, the CDR3 reads TGTGCCAGCAGTGAAAGGGTGACAGGGCCTCGTAATGAGCAGTTCTTC. Translating gives CASSERVTGPRNEQFF. The chain carries TRBV6-1 and TRBJ2-1, with TRBD1 matching over 7 bases. This CDR3 is built from 16 residues. Germline lookup yields CDR1 MNHNS and CDR2 SASEGT. Trimming cost V 2 bases and J 7 bases; bases outside gene matches: 11.

This chain joins TRBV28 and TRBJ2-2; 8 positions agree with TRBD2. CDR1 and CDR2 (germline): MDHEN, SYDVKM. After removal of 2 bases from V and 3 bases from J, the junction contained 11 bases not matched to a gene. The CDR3 covers 18 residues. The CDR3 DNA follows: TGTGCCAGCAGTTTAGGGATTTTACTAGCGGAAGACACCGGGGAGCTGTTTTTT. Amino acids: CASSLGILLAEDTGELFF.

This clonotype was seen a handful of times. This chain connects TRBV6-2 or TRBV6-3 to TRBJ2-2; D uncertain. This CDR3 has 13 amino acids. CDR1 is MNHEY and CDR2 is SVGEGT in the germline V gene. Trimming took 2 bases from V and 3 from J, leaving 4 bases between them. CDR3 coding DNA: TGTGCCAGCAGTTACAGGGACACCGGGGAGCTGTTTTTT. This translates into CASSYRDTGELFF.

This clonotype was seen many times. The V and J genes are TRBV4-1 and TRBJ1-5, with D possibly TRBD1 on 5 matching bases. The CDR3 consists of 15 residues. With 0 bases removed from V and 7 bases from J, the gap between germline ends came to 13 bases. Germline lookup yields CDR1 MGHRA and CDR2 YSYEKL. CDR3 sequence (DNA): TGCGCCAGCAGCCAAGAAGATAGGGGTAACCAGCCCCAGCATTTT. Translating it yields CASSQEDRGNQPQHF.

The chain is built from TRBV5-1 and TRBJ2-7; 12 bases line up with TRBD2. V trimming: 4 bases; J trimming: 5 bases; junction bases outside the gene matches: 4. Germline values: CDR1 SGHRS, CDR2 YFSETQ. The CDR3 sequence is 14 residues long. The CDR3 reads CASSQTSGGNEQYF. The CDR3 DNA reads TGCGCCAGCAGCCAAACTAGCGGGGGGAACGAGCAGTACTTC.

This chain links TRBV12-3 or TRBV12-4 with TRBJ1-6; perhaps TRBD1 as D (6 bases). This CDR3 has 15 residues. Trimming removed 3 bases from V and 7 bases from J, with 13 bases in between. The CDR3 sequence is CASSLVRGQNSPLHF. The DNA of the CDR3 is TGTGCCAGCAGTTTGGTCAGGGGCCAGAATTCACCCCTCCACTTT.

This chain uses TRBV2 with TRBJ2-5; tentatively, D is TRBD2 (6 bases). Germline V gene sequence: CDR1 SNHLY, CDR2 FYNNEI. The CDR3 is 14 residues long. V was cut by 5 bases and J by 3 bases, with 13 bases left in between. For the CDR3, the DNA is TGTGCCAGCAGTCCGAGGTGGGGGGAAGAGACCCAGTACTTC. This gives the protein CASSPRWGEETQYF.

A few counts support this clonotype. The chain has TRBV19 and TRBJ1-5, with TRBD1 identical over 8 bases. V trimming: 7 bases; J trimming: 0 bases; junction bases outside the gene matches: 5. CDR1 and CDR2 (germline): LNHDA, SQIVND (reference sequence). The CDR3 has 15 amino acids. The CDR3 DNA follows: TGTGCCAGTAACCCAGGGGGCGGTAGCAATCAGCCCCAGCATTTT. Translation gives CASNPGGGSNQPQHF.

The chain uses TRBV20-1 and TRBJ2-7; D possibly matches TRBD1 or TRBD2 (6 bases each). CDR1 is DFQATT and CDR2 is SNEGSKA in the germline V gene (reference sequence). The CDR3 spans 13 residues. V lost 5 bases and J lost 4, with 15 bases in between. CDR3 residues: CSAPGGSSYEQYF. In DNA form, the CDR3 reads TGCAGTGCTCCCGGGGGCAGTTCGTACGAGCAGTACTTC.

This clonotype was picked up a small number of times. V is TRBV7-2 and J is TRBJ1-1; no clear D gene. The germline CDR1 and CDR2 sequences are SGHTA and FQGNSA. This CDR3 comprises 12 residues. Trimming cost V 2 bases and J 4 bases, with 5 bases left between them. The CDR3 DNA follows: TGTGCCAGCAGCTTATGGGTCACTGAAGCTTTCTTT. Encoded protein: CASSLWVTEAFF. Full variable domain (rest looked up from reference TRBV7-2 and TRBJ1-1): GAGVSQSPSNKVTEKGKDVELRCDPISGHTALYWYRQSLGQGLEFLIYFQGNSAPDKSGLPSDRFSAERTGGSVSTLTIQRTQQEDSAVYLCASSLWVTEAFFGQGTRLTVV.

This clonotype was seen a few times. This rearrangement joins TRBV11-2 to TRBJ2-5; the D gene is possibly TRBD1 (5 bases). Germline V gene lookup returns CDR1 SGHAT and CDR2 FQNNGV. The length of the CDR3 is 13 residues. The V gene lost 4 bases and the J gene lost 5 bases, with 11 bases spanning the gap. The CDR3 DNA reads as TGTGCCAGCAGCTCGCTAGGGGTGGAGACCCAGTACTTC. This translates into CASSSLGVETQYF.

In its sample, this clonotype was seen many times. This rearrangement joins TRBV20-1 to TRBJ1-1; the D gene is possibly TRBD1 (6 bases). This CDR3 has 15 residues. V was pared by 0 bases and J by 1 base, with 12 bases between. Germline V CDR1 and CDR2: DFQATT, SNEGSKA (reference sequence). CDR3 sequence: CSARDHGRGNTEAFF. As DNA, the CDR3 is TGCAGTGCTAGAGATCACGGCAGGGGGAACACTGAAGCTTTCTTT.

The chain links TRBV20-1 to TRBJ1-1; D perhaps matches TRBD1 (5 bases). Germline-derived CDR1 and CDR2 are DFQATT and SNEGSKA (reference sequence). The CDR3 has 14 residues. The V gene lost 5 bases and the J gene lost 1 base, with 14 bases spanning the gap. The CDR3 region has the DNA TGCAGTGCTCCCCCGGCTGGGGGGAACACTGAAGCTTTCTTT. It encodes CSAPPAGGNTEAFF.

This clonotype came up many times. The CDR3 DNA reads as TGTGCCAGCAGTTACTCGACTTCGCAAGAGACCCAGTACTTC. Residues: CASSYSTSQETQYF. This rearrangement joins TRBV6-5 to TRBJ2-5; no reliable D call. The CDR3 extends over 14 amino acids. Trimming removed 0 bases from V and 2 bases from J, with 7 bases in between. CDR1 and CDR2 from the germline V gene are MNHEY and SVGAGI.

The sample holds many counts of this clonotype. V gene TRBV4-3 combines with J gene TRBJ2-2, with TRBD1 identical over 8 bases. Losses at the gene ends were 3 bases for V and 2 bases for J; bases not matched to a gene: 2. CDR3 length: 15 residues. From germline, CDR1 is LGHNA and CDR2 YSLEER. The CDR3 loop is CASSQDRVNTGELFF. DNA of the CDR3: TGCGCCAGCAGCCAGGACAGGGTCAACACCGGGGAGCTGTTTTTT.

The rearrangement uses TRBV12-3 or TRBV12-4 and TRBJ1-2, with no clear D. This CDR3 contains 13 residues. V was clipped by 3 bases and J by 5 bases, with 10 bases between them. CDR3 DNA sequence: TGTGCCAGCAGTTTCGGGCCGAGATATGGCTACACCTTC. It encodes CASSFGPRYGYTF.

Comment on this clonotype: A much larger clonotype is one base distant, so this may be a read error. The chain recombines TRBV27 with TRBJ2-7; TRBD1 aligns across 11 bases. The CDR3 has 15 residues. The germline V gene encodes CDR1 MNHEY and CDR2 SMNVEV (reference sequence). CDR3 bases: TGTGCCAGAAGTTTAAAGGGGACAGGGGGGTACGAGCAGTACTTC. Protein: CARSLKGTGGYEQYF.

Many counts were recorded for this clonotype. The rearrangement joins TRBV20-1 to TRBJ1-2; maybe TRBD1 (6 bases). V was trimmed by 5 bases and J by 1 base, leaving 20 bases between them. The CDR3 is 16 residues long. In germline, CDR1 is DFQATT, CDR2 SNEGSKA (reference sequence). CDR3 protein: CSAPNRAPSLNYGYTF. CDR3 coding DNA: TGCAGTGCTCCCAACAGGGCCCCTTCCCTTAACTATGGCTACACCTTC.

The V gene is TRBV7-8, the J gene TRBJ2-5; possibly TRBD2 for D (6 bases). Germline V gives CDR1 SGHVS, CDR2 FQNEAQ. Deletions cut 2 bases from V and 3 bases from J, with 16 bases between. The CDR3 totals 16 residues. The DNA for the CDR3 is TGTGCCAGCAGCTTAATCGATAGGCGGGGTGAAGAGACCCAGTACTTC. Residues: CASSLIDRRGEETQYF.

This clonotype was picked up a small number of times. The chain carries TRBV4-3 and TRBJ1-5, with D tentatively TRBD1 (5 bases). Germline values: CDR1 LGHNA, CDR2 YSLEER. V was shortened by 0 bases and J by 3 bases, with 9 bases between the two germline ends. The CDR3 totals 15 residues. In DNA, the CDR3 is TGCGCCAGCAGCCAAGATGCAGGGAACAATCAGCCCCAGCATTTT. It encodes CASSQDAGNNQPQHF.

This rearrangement joins TRBV5-5 to TRBJ2-7; maybe TRBD1 (5 bases). CDR1 and CDR2 (germline): SGHKS, YYEKEE (reference sequence). Trimming removed 0 bases from V and 4 bases from J, with 11 bases in between. The CDR3 has 14 amino acids. CDR3 coding DNA: TGTGCCAGCAGCTTGGCGCAGGGTTGGTACGAGCAGTACTTC. It encodes CASSLAQGWYEQYF.